This TCR beta chain comes out of a study of response to subunit inactivated influenza vaccine. The study's findings and limits: Each seasonal influenza vaccination recruits few new T cells, the authors suggested.

A note on this clonotype: What it recognizes is unknown.

Via MiXCR, TCRdb re-called the RT-PCR reads, giving one row per CDR3 protein. The sample records about 780,000 distinct CDR3 sequences, 15% to 20% being singletons. The source of this sequence is a man aged 45-65 years who received an inactivated influenza vaccine. The material sequenced was PBMCs from blood, taken roughly 5 days after vaccination.

CDR3 loop: CSVAGGGESSYNEQFF. CDR3 coding DNA: TGCAGCGTTGCAGGGGGCGGCGAAAGCTCCTACAATGAGCAGTTCTTC. The chain combines TRBV29-1 with TRBJ2-1; 8 bases are a match to TRBD1. The CDR3 has 16 amino acids. Germline-derived CDR1 and CDR2 are SQVTM and ANQGSEA. The trim removed 4 bases at V and 0 bases at J, leaving 8 bases unmatched.